This T cell receptor beta chain was identified in a study of OX40 agonist ivuxolimab in advanced cancers. Clones were read by immunoSEQ multiplex PCR, and TCRdb kept only the in-frame ones, dropping some. The sample carries roughly 79,000 clones, 80% to 90% recorded once. V lost 4 bases and J lost 3; bases outside the gene matches: 11. Germline lookup yields CDR1 SEHNR and CDR2 FQNEAQ (reference sequence). The length of the CDR3 is 18 residues. Individuals having autoimmune disease history or systemic immunosuppression were not enrolled. Study-wide results and limits: Nonresponders, in some cases, also had low normalized T-cell clonal expansion. The average count of expanded clones was higher among CD8+ T cells than among CD4+.

Concerning this clone itself: Its specificity is not known.

The chain employs TRBV7-9 and TRBJ2-1, with 11 bases fitting TRBD2. Sequenced material: CD4+ or CD8+ T cells sorted from blood, taken in a trial of the OX40 agonist ivuxolimab. The origin of this receptor is an adult with an advanced solid tumor such as melanoma, head and neck, liver or kidney cancer. CDR3 DNA sequence: TGTGCCAGCAGCTCTATGGGAACACTAGCGGGAGACTACAATGAGCAGTTCTTC. This sequence encodes CASSSMGTLAGDYNEQFF.